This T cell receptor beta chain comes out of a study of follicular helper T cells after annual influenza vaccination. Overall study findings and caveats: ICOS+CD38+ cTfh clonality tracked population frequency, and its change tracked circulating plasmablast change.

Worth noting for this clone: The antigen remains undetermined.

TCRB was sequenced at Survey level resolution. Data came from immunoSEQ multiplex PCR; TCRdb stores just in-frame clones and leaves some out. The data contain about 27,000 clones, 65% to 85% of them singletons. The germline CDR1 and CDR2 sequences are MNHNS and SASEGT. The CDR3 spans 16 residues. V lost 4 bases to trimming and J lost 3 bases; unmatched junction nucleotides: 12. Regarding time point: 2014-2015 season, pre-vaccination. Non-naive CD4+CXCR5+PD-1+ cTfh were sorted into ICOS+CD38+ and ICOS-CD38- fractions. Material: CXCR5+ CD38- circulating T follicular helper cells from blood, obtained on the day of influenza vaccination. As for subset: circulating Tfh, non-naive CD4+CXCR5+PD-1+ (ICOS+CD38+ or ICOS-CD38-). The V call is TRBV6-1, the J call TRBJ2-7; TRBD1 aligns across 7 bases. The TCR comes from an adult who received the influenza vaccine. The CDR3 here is CASSADGTERSYEQYF. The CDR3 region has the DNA TGTGCCAGCAGTGCAGACGGGACAGAAAGGAGCTACGAGCAGTACTTC.